These 28 T cell receptor beta chains were sequenced from one sample in a study of T cell responses to AZD1222 COVID-19 vaccine. Method: immunoSEQ multiplex PCR; TCRdb's copy keeps in-frame clones and lacks some. The sample consists of about 140,000 clones, roughly 90% of them appearing once. The source material was peripheral blood, sampled on day 0 of AZD1222 vaccination. These receptor sequences come from an adult in good health.

The chain has TRBV15 and TRBJ1-4, with D unresolved. The V and J ends lost 0 bases and 3 bases respectively, with 11 bases between them. Germline V CDR1 and CDR2: LNHNV, YYDKDF (reference sequence). The CDR3 covers 16 residues. CDR3 in DNA: TGTGCCACCAGCAGAGATAGGCGGACTTCTAATGAAAAACTGTTTTTT. Protein product: CATSRDRRTSNEKLFF. Full variable domain (missing parts from reference TRBV15 and TRBJ1-4): DAMVIQNPRYQVTQFGKPVTLSCSQTLNHNVMYWYQQKSSQAPKLLFHYYDKDFNNEADTPDNFQSRRPNTSFCFLDIRSPGLGDTAMYLCATSRDRRTSNEKLFFGSGTQLSVL.

This sequence joins TRBV28 and TRBJ1-1, with D hard to call. Germline V lookup: CDR1 MDHEN, CDR2 SYDVKM. This CDR3 region has 15 residues. Trimming took off 6 bases at V and 4 bases at J, with 18 bases between the two ends. CDR3 region: CASRPSTIRVTEAFF. As DNA, the CDR3 is TGTGCCAGCAGACCCTCAACCATAAGGGTCACTGAAGCTTTCTTT.

The chain employs TRBV29-1 and TRBJ2-1; D may correspond to TRBD1 or TRBD2 (5 bases each). Trimming cost V 4 bases and J 9 bases, with 10 bases left between them. The germline V gene encodes CDR1 SQVTM and CDR2 ANQGSEA. The CDR3 is 11 residues long. The CDR3 nucleotides are TGCAGCGTTGCGGAGAGGGGTGAGCAGTTCTTC. Amino acids: CSVAERGEQFF.

The chain carries TRBV6-5 and TRBJ1-1; D gene ambiguous. Per the germline V gene, CDR1 is MNHEY and CDR2 is SVGAGI. The CDR3 runs 14 residues. V lost 0 bases and J 7 bases, leaving 12 bases between the germline ends. For the CDR3, the DNA is TGTGCCAGCAGTTACTCGATGTACAAGGGTGAAGCTTTCTTT. Translating it yields CASSYSMYKGEAFF.

The genes are TRBV6-6 and TRBJ1-5; 7 bases are shared with TRBD1. This CDR3 region has 15 residues. J was trimmed by 4 bases and V by 6 bases; bases with no gene match: 9. Germline V gene sequence: CDR1 MNHNY, CDR2 SVGAGI (reference sequence). CDR3 sequence reads: CASSPVQGINQPQHF. The CDR3 nucleotides read TGTGCCAGCAGCCCCGTACAGGGGATAAATCAGCCCCAGCATTTT.

This clone was recorded a few times. The chain has TRBV9 and TRBJ1-1; D unclear. V gave up 7 bases and J gave up 0 bases, with 13 bases separating them. The CDR3 is 14 amino acids. The germline CDR1 and CDR2 sequences are SGDLS and YYNGEE. CDR3 sequence (DNA): TGTGCCAGCGGCGGCGGAGGGCTGAACACTGAAGCTTTCTTT. Translating gives CASGGGGLNTEAFF. The complete variable domain, with remaining parts taken from reference TRBV9 and TRBJ1-1, reads DSGVTQTPKHLITATGQRVTLRCSPRSGDLSVYWYQQSLDQGLQFLIQYYNGEERAKGNILERFSAQQFPDLHSELNLSSLELGDSALYFCASGGGGLNTEAFFGQGTRLTVV.

This chain joins TRBV5-4 and TRBJ2-5; TRBD2 agrees at 7 bases. This CDR3 has 17 amino acids. The V segment lost 0 bases and the J segment 0 bases; nucleotides outside the gene matches: 8. CDR1 is SGHNT and CDR2 is YYREEE in the germline V gene (reference sequence). In DNA form, the CDR3 reads TGTGCCAGCAGCTTGGGACGGGAGGTTGGGTACCAAGAGACCCAGTACTTC. It translates to CASSLGREVGYQETQYF.

This CDR3 is CASSSGQGRNEQFF. The CDR3 DNA follows: TGTGCCAGCAGTTCCGGACAGGGAAGGAATGAGCAGTTCTTC. This sequence joins TRBV5-6 and TRBJ2-1; TRBD1 aligns across 8 bases. The V segment lost 5 bases and the J segment 7 bases; nucleotides outside the gene matches: 8. Germline V gives CDR1 SGHDT, CDR2 YYEEEE. CDR3 length: 14 amino acids.

The rearrangement uses TRBV4-3 and TRBJ1-4; D is unresolved. CDR3 length: 14 residues. CDR1 is LGHNA, CDR2 YSLEER, per germline. V gave up 2 bases and J gave up 10 bases, with 14 bases separating them. CDR3: CASSQLGKSGKLFF. In nucleotides, the CDR3 is TGCGCCAGCAGCCAACTTGGGAAGAGCGGAAAACTGTTTTTT.

The J gene is TRBJ1-5, the V gene TRBV6-4; D is perhaps TRBD1 (6 bases). V was clipped by 2 bases and J by 2 bases, with 13 bases between them. Germline V CDR1 and CDR2: MRHNA, SNTAGT. The CDR3 is 16 amino acids. The DNA for the CDR3 is TGTGCCAGCAGTGACCCGGGACACAGGGGCAATCAGCCCCAGCATTTT. The encoded protein is CASSDPGHRGNQPQHF.

The chain uses TRBV5-1 and TRBJ1-3, with a weak D call TRBD1 (5 bases). V was trimmed by 2 bases and J by 3 bases, leaving 15 bases between them. The CDR3 runs 16 residues. Germline loops: CDR1 SGHRS, CDR2 YFSETQ. For the CDR3, the DNA is TGCGCCAGCAGCTTAACAGGCCCGGGCAATGGAAACACCATATATTTT. Its protein product is CASSLTGPGNGNTIYF.

The chain uses TRBV5-6 and TRBJ1-6, with 7 bases identical to TRBD1. Germline values: CDR1 SGHDT, CDR2 YYEEEE. Trimming cost V 3 bases and J 1 base; bases outside gene matches: 1. The CDR3 has 15 residues. This CDR3 reads CASSSRGSYNSPLHF. CDR3 coding DNA: TGTGCCAGCAGCTCCAGGGGGTCCTATAATTCACCCCTCCACTTT.

V is TRBV5-4 and J is TRBJ2-1; 7 bases agree with TRBD2. J gave up 4 bases and V 7 bases, and 5 bases lay outside the gene matches. CDR1 SGHNT and CDR2 YYREEE come from the germline V gene (reference sequence). This CDR3 region has 13 residues. The DNA for the CDR3 is TGTGCCAGCCACCCGGGGGGTTACAATGAGCAGTTCTTC. Encoded protein: CASHPGGYNEQFF.

The chain carries TRBV3-1 (or the pseudogene TRBV3-2) and TRBJ2-3; D possibly corresponds to TRBD1 (6 bases). The V gene lost 1 base and the J gene lost 10 bases, with 9 bases spanning the gap. From germline, CDR1 is LGHDT and CDR2 YNNKEL (reference sequence). CDR3 length: 12 amino acids. The DNA for the CDR3 is TGTGCCAGCAGCCAAGTCTGGGGGCCGCAGTATTTT. It encodes CASSQVWGPQYF.

This clone was counted between two and nine times. The chain links TRBV4-3 to TRBJ2-1; 10 bases agree with TRBD2. The trim removed 0 bases at V and 0 bases at J, leaving 5 bases unmatched. The germline CDR1 and CDR2 sequences are LGHNA and YSLEER. The CDR3 totals 18 residues. Here the CDR3 reads CASSQEILAGGSYNEQFF. The CDR3 DNA is TGCGCCAGCAGCCAAGAGATCTTAGCGGGGGGCTCCTACAATGAGCAGTTCTTC.

V gene TRBV4-3 combines with J gene TRBJ1-4; 9 bases fit TRBD1. Losses at the gene ends were 4 bases for V and 5 bases for J; bases not matched to a gene: 5. Germline CDR1 LGHNA, CDR2 YSLEER. This CDR3 is built from 15 residues. The CDR3 loop reads CASSPTGTGNEKLFF. CDR3 sequence (DNA): TGCGCCAGCAGCCCCACCGGGACAGGGAATGAAAAACTGTTTTTT.

The chain couples TRBV6-2 or TRBV6-3 to TRBJ1-1, with 10 positions matching TRBD1. CDR1 MNHEY and CDR2 SVGEGT come from the germline V gene. This CDR3 spans 15 amino acids. V was clipped by 6 bases and J by 5 bases; unmatched bases: 9. CDR3 DNA: TGTGCCAGCAGCCATCGGGACAGGGGTGGAACTGAAGCTTTCTTT. It encodes CASSHRDRGGTEAFF.

A single count supports this clone. V usage is TRBV19 and J usage is TRBJ1-2; 8 positions agree with TRBD1. After removal of 3 bases from V and 9 bases from J, the junction contained 12 bases not matched to a gene. The CDR3 sequence is 15 residues long. The germline V gene has CDR1 LNHDA and CDR2 SQIVND (reference sequence). CDR3: CASSIGDRFPWSYTF. DNA for the CDR3: TGTGCCAGTAGTATCGGGGACAGGTTCCCCTGGAGCTACACCTTC.

The chain is built from TRBV19 and TRBJ2-5; D perhaps matches TRBD2 (5 bases). Trimming cost V 4 bases and J 3 bases, with 9 bases left between them. CDR3 length equals 13 residues. Germline CDR1 is LNHDA and CDR2 is SQIVND (reference sequence). The CDR3 loop reads CASSTTRKETQYF. DNA of the CDR3: TGTGCCAGTAGTACCACTAGAAAAGAGACCCAGTACTTC.

For the CDR3, the DNA is TGTGCCAGCAGCTCTAGCTCCTACGAGCAGTACTTC. It is translated as CASSSSSYEQYF. The chain recombines TRBV13 with TRBJ2-7; D is uncertain. V gave up 4 bases and J gave up 0 bases, with 4 bases separating them. Germline CDR1 reads PRHDT; CDR2 reads FYEKMQ (reference sequence). The CDR3 runs to 12 residues.

The rearrangement joins TRBV30 to TRBJ1-6; D remains ambiguous. The CDR3 extends over 17 amino acids. Germline assignment: CDR1 GTSNPN and CDR2 SVGIG (reference sequence). The V end was cut by 4 bases, the J end by 4 bases, with 20 bases between. CDR3 amino acids: CAWTSRMVGFYNSPLHF. The CDR3 nucleotides read TGTGCCTGGACGTCACGGATGGTGGGTTTTTATAATTCACCCCTCCACTTT.

The chain combines TRBV12-5 with TRBJ1-1, with 7 bases lining up with TRBD1. This CDR3 has 17 amino acids. Germline loops: CDR1 LGHNT, CDR2 FRNRAP. Germline trimming cut 0 bases from V and 0 bases from J; bases unmatched to any gene: 7. The CDR3 is CASGLVMTGPMNTEAFF. The DNA for the CDR3 is TGTGCTAGTGGTTTGGTTATGACAGGGCCGATGAACACTGAAGCTTTCTTT.

This clone was seen a single time. This CDR3 is CASSSPGFPNTGELFF. Written as DNA, the CDR3 is TGCGCCAGCAGCAGCCCAGGATTTCCGAACACCGGGGAGCTGTTTTTT. The V call is TRBV5-1, the J call TRBJ2-2, with D unclear. Trimming removed 4 bases at V and 0 bases at J, with 13 bases between. The CDR3 extends over 16 amino acids. Germline loops: CDR1 SGHRS, CDR2 YFSETQ.

The chain is built from TRBV7-9 and TRBJ2-3; D is perhaps TRBD2 (7 bases). Trimming removed 6 bases at V and 2 bases at J, with 18 bases between. CDR1 SEHNR and CDR2 FQNEAQ come from the germline V gene (reference sequence). The CDR3 consists of 16 residues. The DNA of the CDR3 is TGTGCCAGCAGATCGCCCCGGGGGGCCCACACAGATACGCAGTATTTT. This codes for CASRSPRGAHTDTQYF.

The V call is TRBV7-9, the J call TRBJ1-2; D call uncertain. V was cut by 1 base and J by 0 bases, with 6 bases left in between. Germline assignment: CDR1 SEHNR and CDR2 FQNEAQ (reference sequence). The CDR3 runs 14 residues. The chain's CDR3 is CASSLEVSNYGYTF. The CDR3 nucleotides read TGTGCCAGCAGCTTAGAAGTGTCTAACTATGGCTACACCTTC.

The V and J genes are TRBV19 and TRBJ2-7; D is tentatively TRBD1 or TRBD2 (5 bases each). Trimming left V 5 bases short and J 5 bases short, with 22 bases between. CDR1 is LNHDA, CDR2 SQIVND, per germline (reference sequence). The CDR3 sequence is 16 residues long. The CDR3 loop reads CASSVWGLSGLDEQYF. For the CDR3, the DNA is TGTGCCAGTAGTGTATGGGGCCTGAGCGGCCTCGACGAGCAGTACTTC.

The chain links TRBV30 to TRBJ1-5; possibly TRBD1 for D (5 bases). In germline, CDR1 is GTSNPN, CDR2 SVGIG (reference sequence). The CDR3 length is 16 residues. V was pared by 0 bases and J by 1 base, with 13 bases between. As DNA, the CDR3 is TGTGCCTGGAGTGTACGGGGCCCAGGGAGCAATCAGCCCCAGCATTTT. Protein: CAWSVRGPGSNQPQHF. Looking up the rest from reference TRBV30 and TRBJ1-5 gives the full variable domain: SQTIHQWPATLVQPVGSPLSLECTVEGTSNPNLYWYRQAAGRGLQLLFYSVGIGQISSEVPQNLSASRPQDRQFILSSKKLLLSDSGFYLCAWSVRGPGSNQPQHFGDGTRLSIL.

V and J are TRBV7-2 and TRBJ2-3; D perhaps matches TRBD2 (8 bases). V lost 0 bases, J lost 0 bases, and 19 bases lay in between. CDR3 length equals 19 residues. CDR1 and CDR2 from the germline V gene are SGHTA and FQGNSA. In DNA, the CDR3 is TGTGCCAGCAGCTTAGCTCCCGGGACAGCGGGGGAGAGCACAGATACGCAGTATTTT. Translated, it gives CASSLAPGTAGESTDTQYF.